This is a list of T cell receptor beta chains from one sample in a study of blood T cell repertoires in COVID-19. The table came from immunoSEQ multiplex PCR; TCRdb's copy has only in-frame clones and leaves some out. The sample includes roughly 280,000 clones, 75% to 90% of them seen just once. The sample comprised PBMCs or T cells enriched from blood (not recorded which). These receptors all stem from a woman aged 18-29 years who had recovered from COVID-19. CDR3s include the opening cysteine and the closing phenylalanine or tryptophan. The D gene is left open where the match is weak. Expanded clones are given a class, and other clones once, few, many or no size at all.

d_call,j_call,v_call,clone_size,cdr3_aa,cdr3_nt
TRBD2,TRBJ2-5,TRBV27,.,CASSSWARGTRETQYF,TGTGCCAGCAGTTCCTGGGCGCGGGGGACTCGGGAGACCCAGTACTTC
TRBD1,TRBJ2-3,TRBV11-2,.,CASSSRDRYPDTQYF,TGTGCCAGCAGCTCTCGGGACAGGTACCCAGATACGCAGTATTTT
TRBD1,TRBJ2-7,TRBV7-3,.,CASSLLPGQPFEQYF,TGTGCCAGCAGCTTGCTACCGGGACAGCCGTTCGAGCAGTACTTC
.,TRBJ1-4,TRBV30,.,CAWGQGGTNEKLFF,TGTGCCTGGGGGCAAGGGGGAACTAATGAAAAACTGTTTTTT
.,TRBJ1-5,TRBV24-1,.,CATSDSSNQPQHF,TGTGCCACCAGTGATTCCAGTAATCAGCCCCAGCATTTT
.,TRBJ2-2,TRBV7-3,few,CASSLEGGELFF,TGTGCCAGCAGCTTAGAGGGCGGGGAGCTGTTTTTT
TRBD1,TRBJ1-2,TRBV27,.,CASSPWGTVADGYTF,TGTGCCAGCAGCCCATGGGGGACAGTGGCCGATGGCTACACCTTC
.,TRBJ1-4,TRBV14,.,CASSQGRPGSEKLFF,TGTGCCAGCAGCCAAGGCCGACCTGGGAGCGAAAAACTGTTTTTT
TRBD1,TRBJ1-4,TRBV7-2,.,CASSLGHSRQGAFEKLFF,TGTGCCAGCAGCTTGGGACACAGTCGACAGGGGGCGTTTGAAAAACTGTTTTTT
TRBD2,TRBJ2-1,TRBV2,.,CASSISGGTNEQFF,TGTGCCAGCAGTATAAGCGGGGGGACGAATGAGCAGTTCTTC
.,TRBJ1-2,TRBV27,.,CASSKQEDYGYTF,TGTGCCAGCAGTAAACAGGAAGACTATGGCTACACCTTC
TRBD2,TRBJ2-3,TRBV7-9,.,CASSLALAGEYTDTQYF,TGTGCCAGCAGCTTAGCGCTAGCGGGGGAGTACACAGATACGCAGTATTTT
.,TRBJ1-1,TRBV5-4,.,CASSTPEDGNTEAFF,TGTGCCAGCAGCACCCCGGAGGACGGGAACACTGAAGCTTTCTTT
.,TRBJ2-7,TRBV13,.,CASSLEHEQYF,TGTGCCAGCAGCTTAGAGCACGAGCAGTACTTC
TRBD2,TRBJ2-1,TRBV10-3,.,CAIRMGLAGGPSYNEQFF,TGTGCCATCAGGATGGGACTAGCGGGGGGGCCTTCCTACAATGAGCAGTTCTTC
.,TRBJ2-7,TRBV12-3/TRBV12-4,.,CASSLHQGYEQYF,TGTGCCAGCAGTTTGCATCAGGGCTACGAGCAGTACTTC
.,TRBJ2-1,TRBV5-4,once,CASSLGTPSSYNEQFF,TGTGCCAGCAGCTTGGGCACTCCTTCCTCCTACAATGAGCAGTTCTTC
.,TRBJ1-1,TRBV6-5,.,CASSRTVNTEAFF,TGTGCCAGCAGTAGGACAGTCAACACTGAAGCTTTCTTT
TRBD1,TRBJ2-7,TRBV7-2,.,CASSQLTGTEQYF,TGTGCCAGCAGCCAACTGACAGGGACCGAGCAGTACTTC
.,TRBJ1-5,TRBV30,.,CAWSDRVGQPQHF,TGTGCCTGGAGTGACAGGGTGGGTCAGCCCCAGCATTTT
TRBD1,TRBJ1-1,TRBV11-2,.,CASSPGSGQLNTEAFF,TGTGCCAGCAGCCCGGGATCGGGACAGTTGAACACTGAAGCTTTCTTT
.,TRBJ1-6,TRBV13,.,CASSPLTGLNSPLHF,TGTGCCAGCAGCCCCCTGACAGGACTTAATTCACCCCTCCACTTT
TRBD1,TRBJ1-2,TRBV6-6,.,CASSLTGTDGYTF,TGTGCCAGCAGTTTAACCGGGACAGATGGCTACACCTTC
TRBD2,TRBJ2-5,TRBV5-1,.,CASSLAGRDYETQYF,TGCGCCAGCAGCTTGGCCGGCCGGGACTACGAGACCCAGTACTTC
TRBD2,TRBJ2-2,TRBV9,.,CASSGLAANTGELFF,TGTGCCAGCAGCGGACTAGCTGCGAACACCGGGGAGCTGTTTTTT
.,TRBJ2-1,TRBV12-3/TRBV12-4,.,CASSRVFNNEQFF,TGTGCCAGCAGCCGCGTTTTTAACAATGAGCAGTTCTTC
.,TRBJ1-6,TRBV4-1,.,CASSQDSLGARRLSPLHF,TGCGCCAGCAGCCAAGATTCGTTGGGGGCAAGAAGGTTATCACCCCTCCACTTT
TRBD2,TRBJ2-5,TRBV9,.,CASGPGLAWETQYF,TGTGCCAGTGGGCCGGGACTAGCGTGGGAGACCCAGTACTTC
.,TRBJ1-5,TRBV12-5,.,CASGPQGSGEPQHF,TGTGCTAGTGGACCTCAGGGGTCTGGTGAGCCCCAGCATTTT
TRBD1,TRBJ1-1,TRBV15,once,CATSRDPIGQGLRNTEAFF,TGTGCCACCAGCAGAGATCCGATTGGACAGGGGTTGAGAAACACTGAAGCTTTCTTT
TRBD2,TRBJ2-3,TRBV3-1/TRBV3-2,.,CASSQKSGTSGGAPDTQYF,TGTGCCAGCAGCCAAAAAAGCGGGACTAGCGGGGGCGCCCCAGATACGCAGTATTTT
TRBD2,TRBJ2-4,TRBV28,.,CASTRTSGGPENIQYF,TGTGCCAGCACGCGGACTAGCGGGGGGCCGGAAAACATTCAGTACTTC
.,TRBJ1-5,TRBV3-1/TRBV3-2,.,CASSQEPLTGLDQPQHF,TGTGCCAGCAGCCAAGAACCCCTAACAGGGTTGGATCAGCCCCAGCATTTT
.,TRBJ1-2,TRBV11-2,.,CASSQDTRRDYGYTF,TGTGCCAGCAGCCAGGACACTAGGAGGGACTATGGCTACACCTTC
TRBD2,TRBJ2-1,TRBV30,.,CAWSVGTIYNEQFF,TGTGCCTGGAGTGTAGGGACTATCTACAATGAGCAGTTCTTC
TRBD1,TRBJ1-1,TRBV5-1,.,CASSWGQGDLRGTEAFF,TGCGCCAGCAGCTGGGGGCAGGGGGACCTGAGAGGAACTGAAGCTTTCTTT
.,TRBJ1-5,TRBV19,.,CASSIGYNQPQHF,TGTGCCAGTAGTATCGGTTACAATCAGCCCCAGCATTTT
TRBD1,TRBJ1-2,TRBV6-1,.,CASSVGQGVSLPYGYTF,TGTGCCAGCAGTGTAGGGCAGGGGGTATCCTTGCCGTATGGCTACACCTTC
.,TRBJ1-5,TRBV28,.,CASTPGLAQPQHF,TGTGCCAGCACTCCAGGGTTGGCGCAGCCCCAGCATTTT
TRBD1,TRBJ1-1,TRBV30,.,CAWSATGVAEAFF,TGTGCCTGGAGTGCCACAGGGGTCGCTGAAGCTTTCTTT
.,TRBJ1-4,TRBV19,.,CASTAFMEGNEKLFF,TGTGCCAGTACCGCATTTATGGAGGGGAATGAAAAACTGTTTTTT
TRBD2,TRBJ2-3,TRBV7-2,once,CASSPLAGGPNTQYF,TGTGCCAGCAGCCCGCTAGCGGGGGGGCCAAATACGCAGTATTTT
TRBD2,TRBJ2-5,TRBV10-3,.,CAISPGLAGEETQYF,TGTGCCATCAGTCCCGGACTAGCGGGGGAAGAGACCCAGTACTTC
TRBD1,TRBJ1-1,TRBV4-1,.,CASSLMTGENTEAFF,TGCGCCAGCAGCCTTATGACAGGGGAAAACACTGAAGCTTTCTTT
.,TRBJ2-7,TRBV7-2,.,CASSQATLLYEQYF,TGTGCCAGCAGCCAGGCTACCTTACTCTACGAGCAGTACTTC
.,TRBJ2-2,TRBV5-5,.,CASSWTDRLNTGELFF,TGTGCCAGCAGCTGGACTGACAGGCTGAACACCGGGGAGCTGTTTTTT
.,TRBJ1-2,TRBV2,.,CASRSGTTF,TGTGCCAGCAGATCCGGGACTACCTTC
.,TRBJ2-3,TRBV7-8,once,CASSLAHTDTQYF,TGTGCCAGCAGCTTAGCACACACAGATACGCAGTATTTT
TRBD1,TRBJ1-2,TRBV7-6,once,CASSLGPPGQGVHGYTF,TGTGCCAGCAGCTTAGGACCCCCGGGACAGGGAGTTCATGGCTACACCTTC
.,TRBJ1-4,TRBV6-4,.,CASSLQVNEKLFF,TGTGCCAGCAGTCTCCAGGTTAATGAAAAACTGTTTTTT
.,TRBJ1-1,TRBV5-5,.,CASSLRWRSSNTEAFF,TGTGCCAGCAGCCTGCGTTGGAGAAGTTCGAACACTGAAGCTTTCTTT
TRBD1,TRBJ2-1,TRBV9,.,CASNKGQGSYNEQFF,TGTGCCAGCAACAAAGGACAGGGTTCCTACAATGAGCAGTTCTTC
TRBD1,TRBJ1-4,TRBV2,.,CASSGTGYEKLFF,TGTGCCAGCAGTGGGACAGGATATGAAAAACTGTTTTTT
.,TRBJ1-1,TRBV27,.,CASSLGQPMNTEAFF,TGTGCCAGCAGTTTAGGGCAGCCCATGAACACTGAAGCTTTCTTT